A selection of T cell receptor beta chains follows, all from one sample in a study of OX40 agonist ivuxolimab in advanced cancers. Measured with immunoSEQ multiplex PCR; TCRdb has only the in-frame clones, and not every one. The sample records 15,000 to 20,000 clones, about nine tenths being singletons. The source material was CD4+ or CD8+ T cells sorted from blood, sampled in a trial of the OX40 agonist ivuxolimab. The receptors originated from an adult with an advanced solid tumor such as melanoma, head and neck, liver or kidney cancer. Each CDR3 is given without its conserved first and last residue.

cdr3_aa v_call cdr3_length
ASSFAGETQY TRBV19 10
ASSQEWTSGINEKLF TRBV4-2 15
ASRAESFGYT TRBV5-1 10
ASSYSETSGPYEQY TRBV6-6 14
ASSPRKGADTQY TRBV7-9 12
ASSPNLGVNEQF TRBV9 12
ASSQGDTGEPYEQY TRBV4-1 14
ASSFLHEQY TRBV28 9
ASSAGTGTHHEQY TRBV9 13
ASSLGTAYNSPLH TRBV5-5 13
ASSLQGGLAGGYEQY TRBV7-4 15
ASSPGVNRNEKLF TRBV9 13
ASRNLVGGPREQY TRBV27 13
ATSRVSGGSAMF TRBV15 12
ASSYLQGSEQY TRBV6-6 11
ASSGLVEEKLF TRBV2 11
ASSEDLAGDQVSSYNEQF TRBV6-1 18
ASSFSLAGIYEQY TRBV5-5 13
ASSFLGGYGYT TRBV11-2 11
ASSQVHPSYNEQF TRBV4-3 13
ASSSWTSGRGDTGELF TRBV19 16
ASSVGGLAGDYEQY TRBV9 14
ARSPPTGAETQY TRBV5-3 12
ASQRGVGVQPQH TRBV19 12
AISETSGSYNEQF TRBV10-3 13